This TCR beta chain was found in a study of blood T cells in healthy people across ages. The germline V gene encodes CDR1 MNHEY and CDR2 SMNVEV (reference sequence). The ends were cut back, 6 bases at V and 0 bases at J, with 6 bases in the middle. The CDR3 consists of 13 residues. Together with a sample-barcoded 5' primer, a J-beta primer mix was included in a second PCR lasting about 6 to 11 cycles. TCRdb analysed the 5' RACE reads with MiXCR anew, one entry per CDR3 protein. The repertoire holds some 1,500,000 distinct CDR3 sequences, with approximately 42% as singletons. Specimen: blood. This TCR was recovered from a woman under 30 in good health. The chain has TRBV27 and TRBJ1-5; no definite D call. The CDR3 reads CASSYISNQPQHF. The CDR3 DNA reads as TGTGCCAGCAGCTATATTAGCAATCAGCCCCAGCATTTT.